The 19 T cell receptor beta chains presented below share a single source sample, sequenced in a study of blood T cell repertoires in COVID-19. Sequencing was performed with immunoSEQ multiplex PCR; in TCRdb, only in-frame clones are kept and a portion is missing. This table holds 200,000 to 250,000 clones, approximately 86% found once. Sequencing was performed on peripheral blood. Receptors originate from a woman between 70 and 85 years old with active or convalescent COVID-19.

The chain combines TRBV4-3 with TRBJ2-3, with D perhaps TRBD2 (5 bases). Trimming cost V 0 bases and J 5 bases, with 15 bases left between them. Germline CDR1 and CDR2: LGHNA and YSLEER. This CDR3 is built from 16 residues. CDR3 region: CASSQDLTRYGDTQYF. In DNA form, the CDR3 reads TGCGCCAGCAGCCAAGATTTAACTAGGTATGGAGATACGCAGTATTTT.

This rearrangement joins TRBV3-1 (or the pseudogene TRBV3-2) to TRBJ1-2, with D unclear. V shed 1 base and J shed 0 bases, with 12 bases lying between them. Germline V gene lookup returns CDR1 LGHDT and CDR2 YNNKEL (reference sequence). The CDR3 sequence is 16 residues long. CDR3 residues: CASSQGLLEANYGYTF. Written as DNA, the CDR3 is TGTGCCAGCAGCCAAGGCTTGCTAGAGGCTAACTATGGCTACACCTTC.

The gene calls are TRBV5-4 and TRBJ2-7, with 7 bases matching TRBD1. The J segment lost 3 bases and the V segment lost 0 bases, leaving 6 bases of the junction unmatched. The CDR3 runs to 15 residues. Germline V gene data show CDR1 as SGHNT and CDR2 as YYREEE (reference sequence). CDR3 region: CASSLASGTDYEQYF. CDR3 nucleotide sequence: TGTGCCAGCAGCTTGGCCTCCGGGACAGACTACGAGCAGTACTTC.

This clone occurred once. V gene TRBV7-2 combines with J gene TRBJ1-1; no firm D call. Germline CDR1 and CDR2: SGHTA and FQGNSA. V was clipped by 5 bases and J by 5 bases, with 12 bases between them. The CDR3 is made up of 13 amino acids. This CDR3 is CASSLMPGTEAFF. DNA for the CDR3: TGTGCCAGCAGCCTCATGCCCGGGACTGAAGCTTTCTTT.

V is TRBV3-1 (or the pseudogene TRBV3-2) and J is TRBJ2-1; 10 bases map to TRBD1. V dropped 7 bases and J dropped 4; count of bases not matched to a gene: 4. This CDR3 contains 14 residues. Germline-derived CDR1 and CDR2 are LGHDT and YNNKEL (reference sequence). CDR3 in DNA: TGTGCCAGCACCCGGGACAGGGGATACAATGAGCAGTTCTTC. Translating gives CASTRDRGYNEQFF.

J is TRBJ2-1 and V is TRBV10-2, with TRBD2 matching over 9 bases. Trimming removed 7 bases from V and 5 bases from J; junction bases left unmatched: 12. Germline lookup yields CDR1 WSHSY and CDR2 SAAADI. The CDR3 covers 16 residues. The CDR3 protein is CASTGNAGGRHNEQFF. The CDR3 coding sequence is TGCGCCAGCACGGGTAACGCGGGGGGGCGACACAATGAGCAGTTCTTC.

The rearrangement joins TRBV12-3 or TRBV12-4 to TRBJ1-4; 8 bases fit TRBD1. V was pared by 5 bases and J by 14 bases, with 10 bases of the junction left unmatched. The CDR3 runs to 13 residues. This CDR3 is CASSSGQGMILFF. CDR3 DNA sequence: TGTGCCAGCAGTAGTGGACAGGGAATGATCCTGTTTTTT.

V and J are TRBV12-3 or TRBV12-4 and TRBJ2-2; D is unclear. V lost 4 bases and J lost 0, with 3 bases in between. This CDR3 has 13 residues. In DNA form, the CDR3 reads TGTGCCAGCAGTTCTCCGAACACCGGGGAGCTGTTTTTT. It translates to CASSSPNTGELFF.

V and J are TRBV6-2 or TRBV6-3 and TRBJ2-7; the match to TRBD1 covers 11 bases. Germline V gives CDR1 MNHEY, CDR2 SVGEGT. The V segment lost 6 bases and the J segment 3 bases; nucleotides outside the gene matches: 7. This CDR3 contains 15 residues. The CDR3 region is CASSSPDRGHYEQYF. CDR3 DNA: TGTGCCAGCAGCTCCCCGGACAGGGGGCACTACGAGCAGTACTTC.

The V gene is TRBV11-3, the J gene TRBJ2-5; 10 positions agree with TRBD2. Germline values: CDR1 SGHNT, CDR2 YENEEA. This CDR3 is 15 amino acids long. Trimming removed 5 bases from V and 7 bases from J; junction bases left unmatched: 10. The DNA of the CDR3 is TGTGCCAGCAGCCCTGGCGGACTAGCGGCAGGGACCCAGTACTTC. This encodes CASSPGGLAAGTQYF.

The V call is TRBV7-9, the J call TRBJ1-6; D may be TRBD1 (5 bases). Per the germline V gene, CDR1 is SEHNR and CDR2 is FQNEAQ (reference sequence). The CDR3 consists of 14 residues. Trimming cost V 3 bases and J 9 bases, with 12 bases left between them. The DNA for the CDR3 is TGTGCCAGCAGCTTGGGGGGGATAGGTTCACCCCTCCACTTT. Amino acid sequence: CASSLGGIGSPLHF.

This chain joins TRBV19 and TRBJ2-3, with unresolved D. Germline V gene sequence: CDR1 LNHDA, CDR2 SQIVND (reference sequence). Trimming removed 1 base from V and 0 bases from J, with 20 bases in between. This CDR3 is 19 amino acids long. The CDR3 DNA follows: TGTGCCAGTAGTATAGGGTACCGTGAAGCGCCCTATAGCACAGATACGCAGTATTTT. Its translation: CASSIGYREAPYSTDTQYF.

The gene calls are TRBV9 and TRBJ1-3; D gene unclear. Trimming shortened V by 2 bases and J by 4 bases, and 13 bases separated the two germline ends. CDR3 size: 15 residues. The germline CDR1 and CDR2 sequences are SGDLS and YYNGEE. Here the CDR3 DNA reads TGTGCCAGCAGCGTTGCTAGATCTGGGGGAAACACCATATATTTT. Its translation is CASSVARSGGNTIYF.

J is TRBJ1-2 and V is TRBV4-1; 10 bases agree with TRBD1. CDR1 is MGHRA, CDR2 YSYEKL, per germline. The CDR3 loop spans 13 amino acids. V lost 5 bases, J lost 10 bases, and 7 bases stayed unmatched. The CDR3 DNA sequence: TGCGCCAGCAGCGTCGGGACAGGGGATATCTACACCTTC. Its translation: CASSVGTGDIYTF.

The V gene is TRBV6-5, the J gene TRBJ2-1; D remains unclear. V was pared by 0 bases and J by 4 bases, with 10 bases between. This CDR3 is 15 amino acids long. Germline assignment: CDR1 MNHEY and CDR2 SVGAGI. The CDR3 nucleotides read TGTGCCAGCAGTTACTCCAGAGACTGGTACAATGAGCAGTTCTTC. Protein sequence: CASSYSRDWYNEQFF.

The genes are TRBV2 and TRBJ1-2, with D hard to call. Trimming shortened V by 11 bases and J by 5 bases, and 15 bases separated the two germline ends. Germline values: CDR1 SNHLY, CDR2 FYNNEI. The CDR3 length is 12 residues. The CDR3 is CAEPGSAYGYTF. The CDR3 bases are TGTGCCGAGCCGGGGAGTGCGTATGGCTACACCTTC.

The gene calls are TRBV5-8 and TRBJ2-2; 10 nucleotides align to TRBD1. J lost 8 bases, V lost 3 bases, and 7 bases had no gene match. Germline V CDR1 and CDR2: SGHTS, YDEGEE. The CDR3 loop spans 15 amino acids. The CDR3 DNA sequence: TGTGCCAGCAGCTCTCGACAGGGGGCATTAGGGGAGCTGTTTTTT. Encoded protein: CASSSRQGALGELFF.

This clone was recorded once. The chain uses TRBV27 and TRBJ1-1; 7 bases map to TRBD1. CDR1 and CDR2 (germline): MNHEY, SMNVEV (reference sequence). J was trimmed by 6 bases and V by 8 bases; bases with no gene match: 9. The CDR3 is 13 residues long. This CDR3 reads CASSPGQIPEAFF. CDR3 nucleotide sequence: TGTGCCAGCTCGCCGGGACAGATACCTGAAGCTTTCTTT.

The gene calls are TRBV5-6 and TRBJ1-1; D not certain. V lost 2 bases to trimming and J lost 1 base, with 9 bases between them. CDR3 length: 14 amino acids. Per the germline V gene, CDR1 is SGHDT and CDR2 is YYEEEE. Here the CDR3 reads CASSLRERNTEAFF. CDR3 sequence (DNA): TGTGCCAGCAGCTTAAGGGAGAGGAACACTGAAGCTTTCTTT.